This TCR beta chain is from a study of blood T cell repertoires in COVID-19. Study details: PBMCs, B-cell-depleted T cells, or T cells were the source of the cDNA or gDNA that made up the material.

The CDR3 loop spans 15 amino acids. V was clipped by 5 bases and J by 6 bases, with 14 bases between them. Germline CDR1 reads LNHDA; CDR2 reads SQIVND (reference sequence). Only in-frame clones appear in the TCRdb table, and some are missing; sequencing was by immunoSEQ multiplex PCR. Of approximately 200,000 clones in the sample, roughly four fifths were seen once. This receptor was taken from a woman aged 45-65 years with acute or convalescent COVID-19. This rearrangement joins TRBV19 to TRBJ1-6; D not resolved. What was sequenced was peripheral blood. CDR3 coding DNA: TGTGCCAGTAGTTCCGAGGGAGGGAGTAATTCACCCCTCCACTTT. Its protein is CASSSEGGSNSPLHF.